These T cell receptor beta chains were read from a single sample in a study of early T cells in non-severe SARS-CoV-2 infection. Each CDR3 protein is one row after TCRdb ran MiXCR on the 5' RACE reads. This table has approximately 100,000 distinct CDR3 sequences, 15% to 20% appearing once. The sequenced sample was whole blood. The receptor source for this set is an adult who was a healthcare worker with PCR-confirmed SARS-CoV-2 infection or an uninfected control (not recorded which). The CDR3 runs from the conserved cysteine through the conserved F or W. The D gene is left open where the match is weak. Some rows mark clone size as missing; the rest say once, few, many or name a class of expanded clone.

J gene: TRBJ2-1; D gene: -; clone size: few; V gene: TRBV11-3; CDR3 protein: CASSPSGTNNEQFF; CDR3 DNA: TGTGCCAGCAGCCCCTCCGGGACGAACAATGAGCAGTTCTTC
J gene: TRBJ2-7; D gene: -; clone size: few; V gene: TRBV28; CDR3 protein: CASRPSYEQYF; CDR3 DNA: TGTGCCAGCAGGCCATCCTACGAGCAGTACTTC
J gene: TRBJ1-1; D gene: -; clone size: few; V gene: TRBV20-1; CDR3 protein: CSARGTPGLGAEAFF; CDR3 DNA: TGCAGTGCTAGAGGTACCCCGGGACTAGGGGCTGAAGCTTTCTTT
J gene: TRBJ2-5; D gene: TRBD2; clone size: many; V gene: TRBV5-5; CDR3 protein: CASSPGGGGVRQETQYF; CDR3 DNA: TGTGCCAGCAGCCCGGGAGGGGGGGGAGTCCGTCAAGAGACCCAGTACTTC
J gene: TRBJ2-2; D gene: -; clone size: many; V gene: TRBV7-7; CDR3 protein: CASSLRTNTGELFF; CDR3 DNA: TGTGCCAGCAGCTTAAGGACGAACACCGGGGAGCTGTTTTTT
J gene: TRBJ2-3; D gene: TRBD2; clone size: -; V gene: TRBV2; CDR3 protein: CASTRAREADTQYF; CDR3 DNA: TGTGCCAGCACAAGGGCCCGGGAGGCAGATACGCAGTATTTT
J gene: TRBJ2-7; D gene: TRBD2; clone size: -; V gene: TRBV20-1; CDR3 protein: CSARRTPGLLDEQYF; CDR3 DNA: TGCAGTGCTAGACGCACCCCGGGACTACTCGACGAGCAGTACTTC
J gene: TRBJ2-2; D gene: TRBD1; clone size: -; V gene: TRBV9; CDR3 protein: CASSLLGGGPLLVGELFF; CDR3 DNA: TGTGCCAGCAGCCTCCTAGGGGGCGGGCCCCTTCTGGTCGGGGAGCTGTTTTTT
J gene: TRBJ2-7; D gene: -; clone size: -; V gene: TRBV6-2/TRBV6-3; CDR3 protein: CASSPSGTGPYEQYF; CDR3 DNA: TGTGCCAGCAGTCCCTCCGGGACCGGGCCCTACGAGCAGTACTTC
J gene: TRBJ2-7; D gene: TRBD1; clone size: few; V gene: TRBV3-1; CDR3 protein: CASSLRDRGYEQYF; CDR3 DNA: TGTGCCAGCAGCCTCCGGGACAGGGGCTACGAGCAGTACTTC
J gene: TRBJ2-4; D gene: -; clone size: many; V gene: TRBV14; CDR3 protein: CASSQSRGAKVKNIQYF; CDR3 DNA: TGTGCCAGCAGCCAAAGTCGTGGGGCAAAAGTCAAAAACATTCAGTACTTC
J gene: TRBJ2-6; D gene: -; clone size: -; V gene: TRBV7-9; CDR3 protein: CASSRTAPPNVLTF; CDR3 DNA: TGTGCCAGCAGCCGGACAGCCCCCCCCAACGTCCTGACTTTC
J gene: TRBJ2-7; D gene: -; clone size: -; V gene: TRBV18; CDR3 protein: CASSQVDEQYF; CDR3 DNA: TGTGCCAGCTCACAGGTTGACGAGCAGTACTTC
J gene: TRBJ2-7; D gene: TRBD2; clone size: many; V gene: TRBV10-3; CDR3 protein: CAISPAGGSREQYF; CDR3 DNA: TGTGCCATCAGTCCGGCGGGGGGTTCGCGCGAGCAGTACTTC
J gene: TRBJ1-3; D gene: -; clone size: -; V gene: TRBV29-1; CDR3 protein: CSGEGDPGNTIYF; CDR3 DNA: TGCAGCGGGGAAGGGGATCCTGGAAACACCATATATTTT
J gene: TRBJ2-5; D gene: -; clone size: many; V gene: TRBV18; CDR3 protein: CASSPSDETQYF; CDR3 DNA: TGTGCCAGCTCACCTTCCGATGAGACCCAGTACTTC
J gene: TRBJ1-2; D gene: -; clone size: few; V gene: TRBV29-1; CDR3 protein: CSVVYAGTGGYTF; CDR3 DNA: TGCAGCGTTGTTTACGCAGGAACGGGCGGCTACACCTTC
J gene: TRBJ2-1; D gene: -; clone size: few; V gene: TRBV14; CDR3 protein: CASSQAGTQFF; CDR3 DNA: TGTGCCAGCAGCCAAGCCGGGACGCAGTTCTTC
J gene: TRBJ2-3; D gene: -; clone size: few; V gene: TRBV14; CDR3 protein: CASSQDPDTQYF; CDR3 DNA: TGTGCCAGCAGCCAAGATCCGGATACGCAGTATTTT
J gene: TRBJ2-1; D gene: -; clone size: many; V gene: TRBV7-8; CDR3 protein: CASRTAASSYNEQFF; CDR3 DNA: TGTGCCAGCAGGACAGCTGCCAGCTCCTACAATGAGCAGTTCTTC
J gene: TRBJ2-2; D gene: -; clone size: many; V gene: TRBV20-1; CDR3 protein: CSAVHSNTGELFF; CDR3 DNA: TGCAGTGCTGTGCATTCGAACACCGGGGAGCTGTTTTTT
J gene: TRBJ2-7; D gene: -; clone size: -; V gene: TRBV29-1; CDR3 protein: CSVEGQAGWQYF; CDR3 DNA: TGCAGCGTTGAAGGACAGGCGGGTTGGCAGTACTTC
J gene: TRBJ2-3; D gene: TRBD2; clone size: few; V gene: TRBV25-1; CDR3 protein: CASSEGLGTDTQYF; CDR3 DNA: TGTGCCAGCAGTGAAGGACTAGGCACAGATACGCAGTATTTT
J gene: TRBJ2-3; D gene: TRBD2; clone size: -; V gene: TRBV10-2; CDR3 protein: CASSPAGGADTQYF; CDR3 DNA: TGCGCCAGCAGTCCAGCGGGAGGGGCAGATACGCAGTATTTT
J gene: TRBJ2-3; D gene: TRBD1; clone size: few; V gene: TRBV5-1; CDR3 protein: CASSGNRGRSPDTQYF; CDR3 DNA: TGCGCCAGCAGCGGTAACAGGGGGCGCTCCCCAGATACGCAGTATTTT
J gene: TRBJ2-2; D gene: TRBD2; clone size: few; V gene: TRBV6-5; CDR3 protein: CASSYLAGGAGELFF; CDR3 DNA: TGTGCCAGCAGTTACCTAGCGGGAGGTGCCGGGGAGCTGTTTTTT
J gene: TRBJ2-1; D gene: TRBD1; clone size: -; V gene: TRBV11-2; CDR3 protein: CASSDRGPNNEQFF; CDR3 DNA: TGTGCCAGCAGCGACAGGGGGCCGAACAATGAGCAGTTCTTC
J gene: TRBJ2-4; D gene: -; clone size: many; V gene: TRBV12-3/TRBV12-4; CDR3 protein: CASSLRGNIQYF; CDR3 DNA: TGTGCCAGCAGTTTGAGGGGTAACATTCAGTACTTC
J gene: TRBJ2-7; D gene: TRBD2; clone size: -; V gene: TRBV18; CDR3 protein: CASSTGTRNEQYF; CDR3 DNA: TGTGCCAGCTCGACCGGGACTAGAAACGAGCAGTACTTC
J gene: TRBJ2-7; D gene: TRBD1; clone size: many; V gene: TRBV6-2/TRBV6-3; CDR3 protein: CAASGTGWNEQYF; CDR3 DNA: TGTGCCGCCTCCGGGACAGGGTGGAACGAGCAGTACTTC
J gene: TRBJ2-5; D gene: -; clone size: -; V gene: TRBV20-1; CDR3 protein: CSAVLGVQETQYF; CDR3 DNA: TGCAGTGCGGTACTCGGGGTCCAAGAGACCCAGTACTTC
J gene: TRBJ2-3; D gene: TRBD1; clone size: few; V gene: TRBV28; CDR3 protein: CASSPPRGLTDTQYF; CDR3 DNA: TGTGCCAGCAGTCCCCCAAGGGGGCTCACAGATACGCAGTATTTT
J gene: TRBJ1-5; D gene: -; clone size: few; V gene: TRBV19; CDR3 protein: CASSKGGPYNQPQHF; CDR3 DNA: TGTGCCAGTAGTAAAGGGGGACCCTATAATCAGCCCCAGCATTTT
J gene: TRBJ2-1; D gene: -; clone size: many; V gene: TRBV12-3/TRBV12-4; CDR3 protein: CASRQRQASSYNEQFF; CDR3 DNA: TGTGCCAGCAGGCAAAGACAGGCTAGCTCCTACAATGAGCAGTTCTTC
J gene: TRBJ1-1; D gene: -; clone size: few; V gene: TRBV11-2; CDR3 protein: CASSLDRTGRTEAFF; CDR3 DNA: TGTGCCAGCAGCTTAGACCGGACGGGACGGACTGAAGCTTTCTTT
J gene: TRBJ1-6; D gene: -; clone size: many; V gene: TRBV27; CDR3 protein: CATRGTGPRNSPLHF; CDR3 DNA: TGTGCCACCCGGGGAACGGGACCGCGAAATTCACCCCTCCACTTT